The 26 T cell receptor beta chains reported below all come from one sample, sequenced in a study of spatial heterogeneity in lung cancer. TCRdb reprocessed the 5' RACE reads via MiXCR and lists one record per CDR3 protein. The sample contains approximately 2,900 distinct CDR3 sequences, roughly an eighth of which appear only once. Time point reported: sample taken at primary tumor resection. Material for sequencing was whole RNA from tumor, nontumor lung or frozen PBMC, left unsorted. The sample in question was normal lung tissue next to the tumor, obtained at surgery. Receptors originate from a male donor with early-stage non-small cell lung cancer.

This clonotype is medium-sized (0.01 to 0.1%). The V call is TRBV4-1, the J call TRBJ2-7; TRBD1 agrees at 10 bases. J lost 3 bases, V lost 3 bases, and 2 bases had no gene match. CDR1 and CDR2 from the germline V gene are MGHRA and YSYEKL. The CDR3 contains 14 residues. In nucleotides, the CDR3 is TGCGCCAGCAGCCACCGGACAGGGGGCTACGAGCAGTACTTC. It yields the protein CASSHRTGGYEQYF.

This clonotype is categorized as medium-sized. This chain connects TRBV18 to TRBJ2-1, with 8 bases aligning to TRBD2. CDR3 length: 17 residues. The trim removed 6 bases at V and 0 bases at J, leaving 10 bases unmatched. Germline CDR1 is KGHSH and CDR2 is LQKENI. The CDR3 DNA reads as TGTGCCAGCTCCCAGCTGACTAGCGCCAGCTCCTACAATGAGCAGTTCTTC. As protein: CASSQLTSASSYNEQFF. Combining the CDR3 with reference TRBV18 and TRBJ2-1 gives the whole variable domain NAGVMQNPRHLVRRRGQEARLRCSPMKGHSHVYWYRQLPEEGLKFMVYLQKENIIDESGMPKERFSAEFPKEGPSILRIQQVVRGDSAAYFCASSQLTSASSYNEQFFGPGTRLTVL.

This clonotype was seen repeatedly, ten times or more. This chain uses TRBV7-9 with TRBJ2-2, with D possibly matching TRBD2 (6 bases). The V end lost 3 bases, the J end lost 4 bases, and 6 bases lay between the germline ends. Germline CDR1 is SEHNR and CDR2 is FQNEAQ (reference sequence). CDR3 length: 13 residues. This CDR3 reads CASSLGGTGELFF. The CDR3 DNA reads TGTGCCAGCAGCTTGGGAGGCACCGGGGAGCTGTTTTTT.

This clonotype has at least ten counts. The chain carries TRBV20-1 and TRBJ1-5; D unclear. The CDR3 has 15 residues. The V end was cut by 1 base, the J end by 5 bases, with 15 bases between. Germline-derived CDR1 and CDR2 are DFQATT and SNEGSKA (reference sequence). CDR3 coding DNA: TGCAGTGCTAGAGTCCTGGGGAGGGAGGATCAGCCCCAGCATTTT. Protein sequence: CSARVLGREDQPQHF.

This clonotype was counted many times. The rearrangement uses TRBV15 and TRBJ2-7, with D unclear. Germline values: CDR1 LNHNV, CDR2 YYDKDF (reference sequence). The germline V and J ends were trimmed by 3 bases and 2 bases, with 11 bases remaining between them. CDR3 size: 14 residues. CDR3 loop: CATSSRRPPYEQYF. The DNA of the CDR3 is TGTGCCACCAGCAGTAGGCGCCCGCCCTACGAGCAGTACTTC. Full variable domain (rest looked up from reference TRBV15 and TRBJ2-7): DAMVIQNPRYQVTQFGKPVTLSCSQTLNHNVMYWYQQKSSQAPKLLFHYYDKDFNNEADTPDNFQSRRPNTSFCFLDIRSPGLGDTAMYLCATSSRRPPYEQYFGPGTRLTVT.

This clonotype was found many times. The rearrangement links TRBV28 to TRBJ2-2; TRBD2 matches at 9 bases. Germline V gene sequence: CDR1 MDHEN, CDR2 SYDVKM. Trimming cost V 7 bases and J 5 bases; bases outside gene matches: 14. This CDR3 contains 17 residues. In DNA, the CDR3 is TGTGCCAGCAAGGGGTGGCGGGAGGGTGAAGAAACCGGGGAGCTGTTTTTT. It encodes CASKGWREGEETGELFF.

This clonotype is medium-sized. The V gene is TRBV30, the J gene TRBJ2-7, with 9 bases matching TRBD2. Germline V CDR1 and CDR2: GTSNPN, SVGIG (reference sequence). The CDR3 sequence is 14 residues long. With V trimmed by 7 bases and J by 5 bases, 12 bases remained unmatched. The CDR3 region has the DNA TGTGCCTCCAGGGGGGGGACTAGCCGGAACGAGCAGTACTTC. Its translation is CASRGGTSRNEQYF.

Within the sample, this clonotype is medium-sized (0.01 to 0.1%). The gene calls are TRBV4-1 and TRBJ1-4; D gene unclear. From germline, CDR1 is MGHRA and CDR2 YSYEKL. Between the trimmed V and J ends, which lost 0 bases and 8 bases, there was a span of 7 bases. The CDR3 totals 13 residues. For the CDR3, the DNA is TGCGCCAGCAGCCAAGATGGAGAAGAAAAACTGTTTTTT. Its protein is CASSQDGEEKLFF.

This clonotype ranks as large (0.1 to 1%). The gene calls are TRBV29-1 and TRBJ1-1; possible D gene TRBD1, 6 bases. Trimming took 5 bases from V and 4 from J, leaving 11 bases between them. In germline, CDR1 is SQVTM, CDR2 ANQGSEA. The CDR3 runs 12 residues. The CDR3 spells CSVLQGSTEAFF. The CDR3 DNA is TGCAGCGTTTTACAGGGTAGCACTGAAGCTTTCTTT.

This clonotype was counted a few times. The CDR3 protein is CASSPRQGFPYEQYF. The CDR3 nucleotides read TGTGCCAGCAGCCCCCGACAGGGGTTCCCCTACGAGCAGTACTTC. V usage is TRBV3-1 and J usage is TRBJ2-7, with 8 bases aligning to TRBD1. V lost 4 bases and J lost 2; bases outside the gene matches: 7. CDR1 is LGHDT, CDR2 YNNKEL, per germline (reference sequence). The CDR3 covers 15 residues.

Relative to its sample, this clonotype is medium-sized. The chain has TRBV28 and TRBJ2-3, with a possible D match to TRBD1 (6 bases). V dropped 7 bases and J dropped 5 bases, with 10 bases sitting between them. This CDR3 contains 12 residues. Germline lookup yields CDR1 MDHEN and CDR2 SYDVKM. The CDR3 DNA is TGTGCCAGCAACAGGGTCGAAGATACGCAGTATTTT. Translating gives CASNRVEDTQYF.

This clonotype has only a few counts. V is TRBV2 and J is TRBJ2-5; D perhaps matches TRBD2 (5 bases). The V and J ends lost 1 base and 0 bases respectively, with 9 bases between them. This CDR3 has 15 residues. CDR1 SNHLY and CDR2 FYNNEI come from the germline V gene. CDR3 DNA sequence: TGTGCCAGCAGTGAAGGCGGGCAGTACCAAGAGACCCAGTACTTC. Protein: CASSEGGQYQETQYF. Full variable domain (missing parts from reference TRBV2 and TRBJ2-5): EPEVTQTPSHQVTQMGQEVILRCVPISNHLYFYWYRQILGQKVEFLVSFYNNEISEKSEIFDDQFSVERPDGSNFTLKIRSTKLEDSAMYFCASSEGGQYQETQYFGPGTRLLVL.

The sample holds many counts of this clonotype. This chain links TRBV5-1 with TRBJ2-1; the D gene is possibly TRBD2 (6 bases). V lost 5 bases, J lost 7 bases, and 16 bases lay in between. This CDR3 has 14 residues. The germline CDR1 and CDR2 sequences are SGHRS and YFSETQ. CDR3 bases: TGCGCCAGCAGGCTGGAGGGCTCGGGGAATGAGCAGTTCTTC. Protein product: CASRLEGSGNEQFF.

The sample holds many counts of this clonotype. The chain combines TRBV20-1 with TRBJ1-4; TRBD1 matches at 11 bases. V lost 0 bases, J lost 2 bases, and 11 bases stayed unmatched. Germline V gene lookup returns CDR1 DFQATT and CDR2 SNEGSKA (reference sequence). CDR3 length: 19 amino acids. CDR3: CSARDLRGDRGTTNEKLFF. CDR3 DNA: TGCAGTGCTAGAGATCTCAGAGGGGACAGGGGGACGACTAATGAAAAACTGTTTTTT.

The gene calls are TRBV12-3 or TRBV12-4 and TRBJ2-7, with D perhaps assigned TRBD1 or TRBD2 (6 bases each). Trimming took 3 bases from V and 7 from J, leaving 16 bases between them. The CDR3 extends over 14 amino acids. The CDR3 here is CASSLVGTGREQYF. CDR3 DNA: TGTGCCAGCAGTTTGGTCGGAACAGGGAGGGAGCAGTACTTC.

This clonotype is judged medium-sized. This chain joins TRBV30 and TRBJ1-4; D is undetermined. Trimming stripped 4 bases from V and 5 bases from J, with 11 bases between. Germline CDR1 and CDR2: GTSNPN and SVGIG (reference sequence). The CDR3 runs to 13 residues. The DNA of the CDR3 is TGTGCCTGGAACAGAGGAGGGAATGAAAAACTGTTTTTT. Protein product: CAWNRGGNEKLFF.

In its sample, this clonotype is medium-sized. V gene TRBV20-1 combines with J gene TRBJ2-3; 7 bases map to TRBD2. The CDR3 consists of 14 residues. From germline, CDR1 is DFQATT and CDR2 SNEGSKA (reference sequence). Unmatched junction bases numbered 6, after V lost 3 bases and J lost 3 bases. CDR3 region: CSASYRGGTDTQYF. The CDR3 DNA reads TGCAGTGCTAGTTATCGGGGAGGGACAGATACGCAGTATTTT.

This clonotype has just a few counts. V usage is TRBV9 and J usage is TRBJ2-1; 12 bases agree with TRBD2. This CDR3 is built from 17 residues. The V and J ends lost 1 base and 3 bases, in that order; junction bases with no gene match: 5. Germline lookup yields CDR1 SGDLS and CDR2 YYNGEE. In DNA, the CDR3 is TGTGCCAGCAGCGTACGACTAGCGGGAGCCCACTACAATGAGCAGTTCTTC. It translates to CASSVRLAGAHYNEQFF.

In this sample, this clonotype is medium-sized. The chain uses TRBV29-1 and TRBJ2-5; 7 bases match TRBD1. Trimming took 2 bases from V and 5 from J; bases not matched to a gene: 5. This CDR3 spans 13 amino acids. Germline CDR1 SQVTM, CDR2 ANQGSEA. CDR3 sequence reads: CSVETDREETQYF. The CDR3 bases are TGCAGCGTTGAAACTGACAGGGAGGAGACCCAGTACTTC.

The chain couples TRBV11-1 to TRBJ2-3; D is unclear. The CDR3 sequence is 12 residues long. The germline CDR1 and CDR2 sequences are SGHAT and FQDESV (reference sequence). Trimming shortened V by 2 bases and J by 5 bases, and 5 bases separated the two germline ends. The CDR3 reads CASSLREDTQYF. DNA for the CDR3: TGTGCCAGCAGCTTACGAGAAGATACGCAGTATTTT. Full variable domain (outside the CDR3, taken from reference TRBV11-1 and TRBJ2-3): EAEVAQSPRYKITEKSQAVAFWCDPISGHATLYWYRQILGQGPELLVQFQDESVVDDSQLPKDRFSAERLKGVDSTLKIQPAELGDSAMYLCASSLREDTQYFGPGTRLTVL.

By share, this clonotype ranks as medium-sized. The DNA of the CDR3 is TGTGCCAGCTTCGTTCGTGGAGCTGGAAACACCATATATTTT. It specifies CASFVRGAGNTIYF. This chain joins TRBV28 and TRBJ1-3; D not resolved. The germline V gene has CDR1 MDHEN and CDR2 SYDVKM. This CDR3 has 14 amino acids. Deletions cut 8 bases from V and 2 bases from J, with 13 bases between.

Ten or more counts support this clonotype. This chain joins TRBV29-1 and TRBJ2-1; TRBD2 matches 12 bases. The CDR3 has 13 amino acids. The junction had 2 bases not matched to a gene; V was cut back by 7 bases and J by 4 bases. The germline CDR1 and CDR2 sequences are SQVTM and ANQGSEA. CDR3 DNA sequence: TGCAGCGGGGGGACTAGCGGGTACAATGAGCAGTTCTTC. It is translated as CSGGTSGYNEQFF.

By frequency in the sample, this clonotype is medium-sized. The chain has TRBV7-2 and TRBJ2-7; D gene unclear. Trimming shortened V by 5 bases and J by 3 bases, and 11 bases separated the two germline ends. The germline V gene encodes CDR1 SGHTA and CDR2 FQGNSA. This CDR3 has 13 amino acids. The CDR3 nucleotides read TGTGCCAGCAGCCCTGACGGATTCTACGAGCAGTACTTC. Amino acid sequence: CASSPDGFYEQYF.

This clonotype was counted many times. The chain has TRBV5-1 and TRBJ2-7, with TRBD1 as a possible D gene (6 bases). Between the trimmed V and J ends, which lost 4 bases and 5 bases, there was a span of 10 bases. The CDR3 covers 12 residues. Germline lookup yields CDR1 SGHRS and CDR2 YFSETQ. As DNA, the CDR3 is TGCGCCAGCAGCATACAGGGAAACGAGCAGTACTTC. It yields the protein CASSIQGNEQYF.

The chain is built from TRBV5-1 and TRBJ1-6; weak D call: TRBD1 (5 bases). V shed 4 bases and J shed 11 bases, with 16 bases lying between them. CDR1 and CDR2 (germline): SGHRS, YFSETQ. The CDR3 is 14 residues long. The CDR3 DNA reads TGCGCCAGCAGCCTCCAGGTGGAAGGGGCACCCCTCCACTTT. Its protein is CASSLQVEGAPLHF.

The V and J genes are TRBV5-1 and TRBJ1-1, with D perhaps matching TRBD1 (6 bases). This CDR3 has 16 residues. V gave up 3 bases and J gave up 3 bases, with 18 bases separating them. In germline, CDR1 is SGHRS, CDR2 YFSETQ. In DNA form, the CDR3 reads TGCGCCAGCAGCTCTGGACGCACAGGGTTTCACACTGAAGCTTTCTTT. Its protein is CASSSGRTGFHTEAFF.